This TCR beta chain was recovered during a study of shared clonotypes between healthy human individuals. Whole-study results and caveats: Sorted-subset samples were not fully sequenced, rarefaction indicated.

In germline, CDR1 is MNHGY, CDR2 SVAAGI. V lost 1 base and J lost 6, with 12 bases in between. This CDR3 spans 14 amino acids. Libraries were prepared by immunoSEQ multiplex PCR; TCRdb keeps only in-frame clonotypes and omits some of them. The data show 650,000 to 700,000 clones, 90% seen once. Remarks on this clone: Its antigen is unidentified.

This rearrangement joins TRBV6-9 to TRBJ1-2; D call uncertain. This TCR derives from a man aged 18-30 years in good health. Some clones in this sample may be carry-over from other donors' samples. The sequencing sample was made of memory CD8+ T cells from PBMCs. Regarding subset: CD45RO+ cells pooled with CCR7-negative TemRA cells. The CDR3 here is CASSYYPELHGYTF. In DNA, the CDR3 is TGTGCCAGCAGTTATTATCCTGAGCTCCATGGCTACACCTTC.